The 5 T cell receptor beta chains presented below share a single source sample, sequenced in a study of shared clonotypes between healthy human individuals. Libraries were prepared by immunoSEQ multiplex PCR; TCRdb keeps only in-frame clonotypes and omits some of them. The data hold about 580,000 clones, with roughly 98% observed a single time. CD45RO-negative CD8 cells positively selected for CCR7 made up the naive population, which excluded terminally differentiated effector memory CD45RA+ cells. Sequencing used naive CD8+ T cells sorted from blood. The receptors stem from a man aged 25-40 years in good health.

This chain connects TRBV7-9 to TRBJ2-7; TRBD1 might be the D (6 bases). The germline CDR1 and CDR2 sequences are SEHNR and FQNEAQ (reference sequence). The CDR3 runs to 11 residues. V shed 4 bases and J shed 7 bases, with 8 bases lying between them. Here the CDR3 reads CASSSRGEQYF. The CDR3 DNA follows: TGTGCCAGCAGCTCCAGGGGAGAGCAGTACTTC. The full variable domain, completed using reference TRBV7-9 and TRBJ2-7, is DTGVSQNPRHKITKRGQNVTFRCDPISEHNRLYWYRQTLGQGPEFLTYFQNEAQLEKSRLLSDRFSAERPKGSFSTLEIQRTEQGDSAMYLCASSSRGEQYFGPGTRLTVT.

In DNA form, the CDR3 reads TGTGCCAGCGGGAGGGACTACGAGCAGTACTTC. Translating gives CASGRDYEQYF. This chain joins TRBV7-6 and TRBJ2-7; 7 positions agree with TRBD2. After removal of 8 bases from V and 3 bases from J, the junction contained 1 base not matched to a gene. The CDR3 covers 11 residues. The V gene's germline CDR1 is SGHVS and CDR2 FNYEAQ.

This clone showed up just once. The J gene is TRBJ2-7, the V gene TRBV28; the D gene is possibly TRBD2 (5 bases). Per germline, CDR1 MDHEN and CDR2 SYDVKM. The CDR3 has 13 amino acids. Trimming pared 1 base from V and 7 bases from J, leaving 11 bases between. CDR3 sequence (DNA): TGTGCCAGCAGTTTATACGCGGGTCGGGAGCAGTACTTC. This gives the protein CASSLYAGREQYF. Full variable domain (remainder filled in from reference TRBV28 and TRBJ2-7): DVKVTQSSRYLVKRTGEKVFLECVQDMDHENMFWYRQDPGLGLRLIYFSYDVKMKEKGDIPEGYSVSREKKERFSLILESASTNQTSMYLCASSLYAGREQYFGPGTRLTVT.

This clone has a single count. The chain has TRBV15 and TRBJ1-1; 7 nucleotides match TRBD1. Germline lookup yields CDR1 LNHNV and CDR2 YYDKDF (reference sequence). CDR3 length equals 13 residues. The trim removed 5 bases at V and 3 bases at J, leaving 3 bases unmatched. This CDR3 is CATSPRGDTEAFF. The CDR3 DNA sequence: TGTGCCACCAGCCCCAGGGGGGACACTGAAGCTTTCTTT.

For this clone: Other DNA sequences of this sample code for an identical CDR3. CDR3 nucleotide sequence: TGTGCCAGCAGCGGTTCCAGGGTCTATGGCTACACCTTC. Its protein is CASSGSRVYGYTF. The V call is TRBV9, the J call TRBJ1-2, with D maybe TRBD1 (5 bases). CDR1 is SGDLS and CDR2 is YYNGEE in the germline V gene. CDR3 length: 13 amino acids. V was pared by 3 bases and J by 4 bases, with 10 bases between.